The 20 T cell receptor beta chains below all came from one sample that was sequenced in a study of cytomegalovirus exposure and HLA in healthy donors. Clones were sequenced by immunoSEQ multiplex PCR, and TCRdb holds only the in-frame ones, with some missing. In the table there are tens of thousands of clones, 80% to 90% of which are singletons. Source material: PBMCs. The receptor source for this set is a woman between 18 and 29 years old in good health and CMV-seronegative.

This chain joins TRBV7-2 and TRBJ2-5, with D possibly being TRBD2 (5 bases). CDR1 SGHTA and CDR2 FQGNSA come from the germline V gene. V lost 6 bases, J lost 0 bases, and 14 bases lay in between. CDR3 length: 15 residues. CDR3 residues: CASSSVDWNQETQYF. CDR3 coding DNA: TGTGCCAGCAGTTCCGTGGACTGGAACCAAGAGACCCAGTACTTC.

This clone appeared a single time. The CDR3 reads CASSWGGAQKETQYF. CDR3 nucleotide sequence: TGTGCCAGCAGCTGGGGGGGGGCGCAGAAAGAGACCCAGTACTTC. The chain recombines TRBV7-2 with TRBJ2-5; D perhaps matches TRBD2 (7 bases). The CDR3 consists of 15 residues. Germline V gene sequence: CDR1 SGHTA, CDR2 FQGNSA. Deletions cut 4 bases from V and 3 bases from J, with 15 bases between.

CDR3 loop: CASSLERGGREQFF. CDR3 bases: TGTGCCAGCAGTTTGGAGCGGGGGGGACGTGAGCAGTTCTTC. The rearrangement joins TRBV2 to TRBJ2-1; TRBD2 matches at 10 bases. This CDR3 spans 14 amino acids. CDR1 is SNHLY and CDR2 is FYNNEI in the germline V gene. The V gene end was trimmed by 5 bases and the J gene end by 9 bases; junction bases not matched to a gene: 7.

The chain combines TRBV27 with TRBJ2-7; D unresolved. Per the germline V gene, CDR1 is MNHEY and CDR2 is SMNVEV (reference sequence). This CDR3 region has 8 residues. The CDR3 protein is CASSLIQV. As DNA, the CDR3 is TGTGCCAGCAGTTTAATCCAGGTC.

In the case of this clone: The junction and the germline gene differ at one end; a read error may be behind it. The rearrangement joins TRBV10-3 to TRBJ1-1; TRBD1 matches at 7 bases. CDR3 length: 15 amino acids. Germline-derived CDR1 and CDR2 are ENHRY and SYGVKD. The CDR3, as DNA: TGTGCCATCAGTCAAACGGGACAGCAGAACGCTGAAGCTTTCTTT. Translating gives CAISQTGQQNAEAFF.

This sequence joins TRBV2 and TRBJ2-3; D gene unclear. Germline CDR1 SNHLY, CDR2 FYNNEI. The V and J ends lost 8 bases and 4 bases respectively, with 16 bases between them. CDR3 length equals 14 residues. The CDR3 DNA is TGTGCCAGCCGGCTAGATCAGTTTGCAGATACGCAGTATTTT. Translated: CASRLDQFADTQYF.

The chain couples TRBV5-8 to TRBJ1-2; 9 bases align to TRBD1. The V gene's germline CDR1 is SGHTS and CDR2 YDEGEE. V shed 4 bases, J shed 4 bases, and the junction held 11 bases outside the gene matches. This CDR3 is built from 16 residues. The CDR3 loop reads CASSRGRGQGGYGYTF. CDR3 coding DNA: TGTGCCAGCAGCCGGGGGAGGGGACAGGGCGGCTATGGCTACACCTTC.

V gene TRBV27 combines with J gene TRBJ2-2; 8 bases agree with TRBD2. Per the germline V gene, CDR1 is MNHEY and CDR2 is SMNVEV (reference sequence). This CDR3 region has 15 residues. Trimming took 2 bases from V and 1 from J; bases not matched to a gene: 0. The CDR3 sequence is CASSLAGGNTGELFF. CDR3 bases: TGTGCCAGCAGTTTAGCGGGAGGGAACACCGGGGAGCTGTTTTTT.

J is TRBJ2-1 and V is TRBV28; D not certain. The germline V gene has CDR1 MDHEN and CDR2 SYDVKM. The CDR3 totals 14 residues. With 7 bases removed from V and 8 bases from J, the gap between germline ends came to 18 bases. DNA of the CDR3: TGTGCCAGCAAGGCGCAGCACCCAGACTATGAGCAGTTCTTC. Encoded protein: CASKAQHPDYEQFF.

The rearrangement uses TRBV2 and TRBJ2-2; perhaps TRBD2 as D (6 bases). Germline V lookup: CDR1 SNHLY, CDR2 FYNNEI. The V gene lost 6 bases and the J gene lost 6 bases, with 23 bases spanning the gap. The CDR3 is 17 amino acids. Here the CDR3 reads CASSPTLTGDRAGELFF. The DNA for the CDR3 is TGTGCCAGCAGCCCTACCTTGACGGGAGATCGTGCCGGGGAGCTGTTTTTT.

The chain uses TRBV19 and TRBJ2-1; 10 bases agree with TRBD2. Germline trimming cut 2 bases from V and 7 bases from J; bases unmatched to any gene: 8. The CDR3 loop spans 16 amino acids. Looked up from germline, CDR1 is LNHDA and CDR2 is SQIVND (reference sequence). The chain's CDR3 is CASSIRSSGGANEQFF. The DNA for the CDR3 is TGTGCCAGTAGTATAAGATCCAGCGGGGGGGCTAATGAGCAGTTCTTC.

This chain links TRBV5-4 with TRBJ1-2; TRBD1 matches 7 bases. The V segment lost 4 bases and the J segment 2 bases; nucleotides outside the gene matches: 5. The CDR3 has 14 amino acids. Germline V gene data show CDR1 as SGHNT and CDR2 as YYREEE (reference sequence). This chain's CDR3 is CASSVGQANYGYTF. The CDR3 DNA sequence: TGTGCCAGCAGCGTAGGACAGGCCAACTATGGCTACACCTTC.

This clone was seen a few times. The CDR3 nucleotides read TGTGCCAGCAGCTTAGAAGTACAGCCGAACACTGAAGCTTTCTTT. Translated, it gives CASSLEVQPNTEAFF. The chain combines TRBV7-9 with TRBJ1-1; D not resolved. There are 15 residues in the CDR3. V was pared by 1 base and J by 1 base, with 10 bases between. Germline V gene lookup returns CDR1 SEHNR and CDR2 FQNEAQ (reference sequence).

The CDR3 here is CASSGGGAADTQYF. Written as DNA, the CDR3 is TGTGCCAGCAGCGGAGGGGGGGCTGCAGATACGCAGTATTTT. The chain recombines TRBV9 with TRBJ2-3; D perhaps matches TRBD2 (7 bases). Trimming took off 3 bases at V and 4 bases at J, with 12 bases between the two ends. Germline-derived CDR1 and CDR2 are SGDLS and YYNGEE. CDR3 length: 14 amino acids.

The chain carries TRBV23-1 and TRBJ2-1; D remains ambiguous. TRBV23-1 has ORF status, its function being uncertain. V was shortened by 10 bases and J by 0 bases, with 10 bases between the two germline ends. This CDR3 contains 13 residues. CDR3: CANKKSSYNEQFF. The CDR3 bases are TGCGCCAACAAGAAAAGCTCCTACAATGAGCAGTTCTTC.

The chain has TRBV18 and TRBJ1-1; the match to TRBD1 covers 7 bases. The germline CDR1 and CDR2 sequences are KGHSH and LQKENI. Germline trimming cut 3 bases from V and 3 bases from J; bases unmatched to any gene: 7. The CDR3 is 15 amino acids. The CDR3 region has the DNA TGTGCCAGCTCACCCCCGACAGGGAGCTACACTGAAGCTTTCTTT. This translates into CASSPPTGSYTEAFF.

The V and J genes are TRBV19 and TRBJ1-5; TRBD1 aligns across 10 bases. V dropped 3 bases and J dropped 6; count of bases not matched to a gene: 8. CDR1 is LNHDA and CDR2 is SQIVND in the germline V gene (reference sequence). The CDR3 has 16 residues. The CDR3 bases are TGTGCCAGTAGTATCCAGGGACAGGGGCAATCTCAGCCCCAGCATTTT. Translated: CASSIQGQGQSQPQHF.

The CDR3 loop is CASSLLEGTKADTQYF. The CDR3 coding sequence is TGTGCCAGCAGCTTACTGGAGGGGACTAAGGCAGATACGCAGTATTTT. The rearrangement uses TRBV13 and TRBJ2-3; TRBD2 matches 7 bases. With 2 bases clipped from V and 4 bases from J, the junction kept 9 bases outside the gene matches. Germline CDR1 and CDR2: PRHDT and FYEKMQ (reference sequence). CDR3 length equals 16 residues. The full variable domain, in which reference TRBV13 and TRBJ2-3 provide the parts outside the CDR3, is AAGVIQSPRHLIKEKRETATLKCYPIPRHDTVYWYQQGPGQDPQFLISFYEKMQSDKGSIPDRFSAQQFSDYHSELNMSSLELGDSALYFCASSLLEGTKADTQYFGPGTRLTVL.

This chain joins TRBV27 and TRBJ1-5; D is unclear. CDR1 and CDR2 from the germline V gene are MNHEY and SMNVEV (reference sequence). Trimming stripped 0 bases from V and 6 bases from J, with 6 bases between. The CDR3 is made up of 13 amino acids. The CDR3 loop is CASSLSRVQPQHF. Here the CDR3 DNA reads TGTGCCAGCAGTTTATCCCGGGTTCAGCCCCAGCATTTT.

This rearrangement joins TRBV6-1 to TRBJ1-1, with D perhaps matching TRBD1 (5 bases). Trimming pared 2 bases from V and 3 bases from J, leaving 16 bases between. Germline V lookup: CDR1 MNHNS, CDR2 SASEGT. The CDR3 contains 16 residues. In nucleotides, the CDR3 is TGTGCCAGCAGTGAACTGTCCCGTCCGGGGGACACTGAAGCTTTCTTT. Protein sequence: CASSELSRPGDTEAFF.